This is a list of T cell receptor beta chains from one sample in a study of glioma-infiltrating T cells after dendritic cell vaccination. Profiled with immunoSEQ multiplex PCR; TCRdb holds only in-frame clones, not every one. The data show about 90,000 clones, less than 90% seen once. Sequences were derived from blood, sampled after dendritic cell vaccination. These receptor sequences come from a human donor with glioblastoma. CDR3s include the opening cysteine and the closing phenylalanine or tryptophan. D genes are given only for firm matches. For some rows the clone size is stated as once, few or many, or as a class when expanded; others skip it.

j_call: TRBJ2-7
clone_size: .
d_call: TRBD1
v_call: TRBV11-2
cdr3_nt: TGTGCCAGCAGCTTAGTTCTGTCAGGGGGTACCTACGAGCAGTACTTC
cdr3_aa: CASSLVLSGGTYEQYF

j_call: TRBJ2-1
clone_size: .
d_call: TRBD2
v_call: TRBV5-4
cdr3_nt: TGTGCCAGCAGCTCGGGGGGACTAGATTCCAATGAGCAGTTCTTC
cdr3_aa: CASSSGGLDSNEQFF

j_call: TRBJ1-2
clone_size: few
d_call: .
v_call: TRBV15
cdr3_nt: TGTGCCACCAGCAGAGGAGGGGGTTTCTATGGCTACACCTTC
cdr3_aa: CATSRGGGFYGYTF

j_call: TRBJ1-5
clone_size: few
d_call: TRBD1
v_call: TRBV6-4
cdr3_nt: TGTGCCAGCAGTGCCAACAGGGGAGAGACCCAGCATTTT
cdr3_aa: CASSANRGETQHF

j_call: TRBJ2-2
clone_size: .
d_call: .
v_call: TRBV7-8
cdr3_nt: TGTGCCAGCAGCTTAGGCAGACTAGGGGACACCGGGGAGCTGTTTTTT
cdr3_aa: CASSLGRLGDTGELFF

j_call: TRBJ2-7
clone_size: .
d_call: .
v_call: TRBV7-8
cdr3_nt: TGTGCCAGCAGCTCCAGTGACACAGCCTACGAGCAGTACTTC
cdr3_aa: CASSSSDTAYEQYF

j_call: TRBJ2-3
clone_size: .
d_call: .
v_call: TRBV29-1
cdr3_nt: TGCAGCGCAATACCGGACTACACAGATACGCAGTATTTT
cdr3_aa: CSAIPDYTDTQYF

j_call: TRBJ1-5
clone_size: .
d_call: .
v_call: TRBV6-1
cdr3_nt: TGTGCCAGCAGCCCGGGGATGGATCAGCCCCAGCATTTT
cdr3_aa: CASSPGMDQPQHF

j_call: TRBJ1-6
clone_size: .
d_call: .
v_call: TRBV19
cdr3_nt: TGTGCCAGTAGTATAACAGGGAATAATTCACCCCTCCACTTT
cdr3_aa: CASSITGNNSPLHF

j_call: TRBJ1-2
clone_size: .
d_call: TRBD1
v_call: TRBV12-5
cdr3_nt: TGTGCTAGTGGTTTGGTTTTCGGACAGGGGGTCGATGGCTACACCTTC
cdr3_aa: CASGLVFGQGVDGYTF